The next 21 T cell receptor beta chains were all read from a single sample in a study of CD8 T cells in ankylosing spondylitis. Study-level findings and limits: A motif of eight highly homologous TCR beta variants was seen as apparently characteristic of ankylosing spondylitis blood.

These receptors have no known antigen. TCRdb processed the 5' RACE reads anew with MiXCR; each CDR3 protein has one entry. The sample contains about 700,000 distinct CDR3 sequences, around 20% of which appear only once. Material: blood, either unsorted or a sorted T cell fraction (not recorded which). The receptors shown here come from a male donor with ankylosing spondylitis.

This clonotype was seen a handful of times. The V and J genes are TRBV12-3 or TRBV12-4 and TRBJ2-5, with 13 bases matching TRBD2. V shed 6 bases, J shed 2 bases, and the junction held 9 bases outside the gene matches. The CDR3 loop spans 17 amino acids. CDR3 coding DNA: TGTGCCAGCAGCTCCGGACTAGCGGGGGACTCACAAGAGACCCAGTACTTC. Translating it yields CASSSGLAGDSQETQYF.

The rearrangement links TRBV6-1 to TRBJ1-5; maybe TRBD1 (6 bases). CDR3 length: 15 amino acids. Trimming stripped 7 bases from V and 5 bases from J, with 18 bases between. Per the germline V gene, CDR1 is MNHNS and CDR2 is SASEGT. The CDR3 region has the DNA TGTGCCAGCACCCGGGGGGCAGGGGCGCATCAGCCCCAGCATTTT. The encoded protein is CASTRGAGAHQPQHF.

This clonotype showed up just a few times. The chain has TRBV5-1 and TRBJ2-2; 8 nucleotides agree with TRBD1. Germline CDR1 reads SGHRS; CDR2 reads YFSETQ. The CDR3 consists of 14 residues. Trimming took 8 bases from V and 0 from J; bases not matched to a gene: 3. DNA of the CDR3: TGCGCCAGTGGACAGGGTTCGAACACCGGGGAGCTGTTTTTT. Translated, it gives CASGQGSNTGELFF.

There are a few counts of this clonotype. V usage is TRBV7-9 and J usage is TRBJ2-1; TRBD2 is a possible D gene (6 bases). Trimming left V 5 bases short and J 1 base short, with 15 bases between. Germline V gene data show CDR1 as SEHNR and CDR2 as FQNEAQ (reference sequence). CDR3 length: 16 residues. CDR3 sequence (DNA): TGTGCCAGCAGCCCCCCTCTGGGGGGATCCTACAATGAGCAGTTCTTC. This translates into CASSPPLGGSYNEQFF.

This clonotype was found a few times. The rearrangement links TRBV7-9 to TRBJ2-7, with TRBD2 matching over 10 bases. This CDR3 region has 17 residues. The V gene's germline CDR1 is SEHNR and CDR2 FQNEAQ (reference sequence). V gave up 2 bases and J gave up 2 bases; unmatched junction bases: 9. DNA of the CDR3: TGTGCCAGCAGCTTACCCGCGACTAGCGGGCGTACCTACGAGCAGTACTTC. Amino acids: CASSLPATSGRTYEQYF.

This clonotype occurred a few times. The V call is TRBV4-2, the J call TRBJ2-3; no definite D call. V was shortened by 4 bases and J by 1 base, with 6 bases between the two germline ends. This CDR3 comprises 13 residues. The germline CDR1 and CDR2 sequences are LGHNA and YNFKEQ. CDR3 loop: CASSRTGTDTQYF. DNA of the CDR3: TGTGCCAGCAGCCGTACTGGCACAGATACGCAGTATTTT.

The chain has TRBV4-1 and TRBJ1-5; D possibly corresponds to TRBD1 (5 bases). V was cut by 4 bases and J by 5 bases, with 15 bases left in between. This CDR3 comprises 15 residues. The V gene's germline CDR1 is MGHRA and CDR2 YSYEKL. Here the CDR3 reads CASSPVQGEDQPQHF. In DNA form, the CDR3 reads TGCGCCAGCAGCCCAGTTCAGGGAGAGGATCAGCCCCAGCATTTT.

The J gene is TRBJ1-1, the V gene TRBV5-1, with 9 bases aligning to TRBD1. Germline-derived CDR1 and CDR2 are SGHRS and YFSETQ. This CDR3 contains 15 residues. The V gene end was trimmed by 1 base and the J gene end by 1 base; junction bases not matched to a gene: 2. CDR3 protein: CASSLRTGANTEAFF. The CDR3 coding sequence is TGCGCCAGCAGCTTGAGGACAGGGGCGAACACTGAAGCTTTCTTT.

At least ten counts were recorded for this clonotype. The rearrangement joins TRBV29-1 to TRBJ2-1; D not certain. Trimming cost V 0 bases and J 0 bases, with 12 bases left between them. The CDR3 is 16 amino acids. Germline V gene lookup returns CDR1 SQVTM and CDR2 ANQGSEA. This CDR3 reads CSVEDEVRSSYNEQFF. The DNA for the CDR3 is TGCAGCGTTGAAGACGAGGTTCGGAGCTCCTACAATGAGCAGTTCTTC.

V and J are TRBV5-1 and TRBJ1-1; perhaps TRBD1 as D (5 bases). The CDR3 sequence is 14 residues long. Germline CDR1 is SGHRS and CDR2 is YFSETQ. Trimming cost V 0 bases and J 4 bases, with 10 bases left between them. The CDR3 region has the DNA TGCGCCAGCAGCTTGGAGGGGCCGACCACTGAAGCTTTCTTT. It is translated as CASSLEGPTTEAFF.

The chain is built from TRBV7-2 and TRBJ2-5; 9 bases align to TRBD2. Germline CDR1 reads SGHTA; CDR2 reads FQGNSA. V lost 4 bases and J lost 5; bases outside the gene matches: 11. This CDR3 contains 16 residues. The CDR3 here is CASSWDGSGGGETQYF. The CDR3 DNA sequence: TGTGCCAGCAGCTGGGATGGTAGCGGGGGCGGGGAGACCCAGTACTTC.

This clonotype has only a few counts. This chain links TRBV20-1 with TRBJ2-1, with a possible D match to TRBD2 (5 bases). The CDR3 totals 14 residues. V lost 6 bases, J lost 7 bases, and 19 bases lay in between. Germline-derived CDR1 and CDR2 are DFQATT and SNEGSKA (reference sequence). CDR3 residues: CSADSDITGNEQFF. The CDR3 DNA follows: TGCAGTGCCGATAGCGACATTACCGGGAATGAGCAGTTCTTC.

This clonotype was found a few times. This chain uses TRBV12-3 or TRBV12-4 with TRBJ2-3; possible D gene TRBD1, 7 bases. Trimming cost V 3 bases and J 1 base, with 11 bases left between them. The CDR3 runs 15 residues. CDR3 sequence (DNA): TGTGCCAGCAGTTTTACAGGGGAGGGCACAGATACGCAGTATTTT. This encodes CASSFTGEGTDTQYF.

This clonotype was counted ten times or more. The chain joins TRBV7-2 to TRBJ2-7; the D is unclear. Between the trimmed V and J ends, which lost 5 bases and 3 bases, there was a span of 11 bases. The CDR3 runs to 13 residues. Germline values: CDR1 SGHTA, CDR2 FQGNSA. The CDR3 protein is CASSPSLGYEQYF. For the CDR3, the DNA is TGTGCCAGCAGCCCGAGTTTGGGCTACGAGCAGTACTTC.

The rearrangement links TRBV6-1 to TRBJ1-6, with D possibly matching TRBD1 (6 bases). CDR1 is MNHNS, CDR2 SASEGT, per germline. V gave up 5 bases and J gave up 3 bases, with 8 bases separating them. The length of the CDR3 is 14 residues. CDR3: CASSTGIYNSPLHF. The CDR3 bases are TGTGCCAGCAGTACAGGGATCTATAATTCACCCCTCCACTTT.

This clonotype turned up a few times. DNA for the CDR3: TGCAGCGTCGCGACAGGGGACGGTTTGGGCTACACCTTC. This gives the protein CSVATGDGLGYTF. V gene TRBV29-1 combines with J gene TRBJ1-2; 8 bases are a match to TRBD1. Germline lookup yields CDR1 SQVTM and CDR2 ANQGSEA. The CDR3 is made up of 13 amino acids. With V trimmed by 6 bases and J by 8 bases, 11 bases remained unmatched.

This clonotype was recorded a few times. The rearrangement links TRBV7-2 to TRBJ2-7; D is perhaps TRBD2 (6 bases). The CDR3 extends over 15 amino acids. Per the germline V gene, CDR1 is SGHTA and CDR2 is FQGNSA. Trimming removed 0 bases at V and 4 bases at J, with 13 bases between. This CDR3 is CASSLASGDRYEQYF. In DNA, the CDR3 is TGTGCCAGCAGCTTAGCTAGCGGCGATAGGTACGAGCAGTACTTC.

This clonotype occurred a few times. This rearrangement joins TRBV20-1 to TRBJ1-2, with D tentatively TRBD1 (6 bases). The germline CDR1 and CDR2 sequences are DFQATT and SNEGSKA (reference sequence). The V end was cut by 1 base, the J end by 3 bases, with 15 bases between. CDR3 size: 15 residues. The CDR3 DNA reads TGCAGTGCTAGAGGACAATGGGGGCAGCACTATGGCTACACCTTC. This gives the protein CSARGQWGQHYGYTF.

The chain carries TRBV12-3 or TRBV12-4 and TRBJ2-1; a possible D gene is TRBD2 (5 bases). The CDR3 is 16 amino acids. The V and J ends lost 7 bases and 3 bases respectively, with 19 bases between them. CDR3 loop: CASNPGGGLRYNEQFF. DNA of the CDR3: TGTGCCAGCAACCCAGGCGGCGGGCTGCGCTACAATGAGCAGTTCTTC.

V usage is TRBV20-1 and J usage is TRBJ2-3, with a weak D call TRBD2 (5 bases). This CDR3 comprises 14 residues. Germline loops: CDR1 DFQATT, CDR2 SNEGSKA (reference sequence). The V gene lost 5 bases and the J gene lost 2 bases, with 14 bases spanning the gap. The CDR3 DNA is TGCAGTGCTCCCCCCGCGGGCCTCACAGATACGCAGTATTTT. As protein: CSAPPAGLTDTQYF.

The rearrangement joins TRBV7-2 to TRBJ2-2, with unresolved D. Deletions cut 1 base from V and 1 base from J, with 10 bases between. CDR1 and CDR2 (germline): SGHTA, FQGNSA. The CDR3 spans 16 residues. The CDR3 spells CASSLGFFGNTGELFF. Here the CDR3 DNA reads TGTGCCAGCAGCTTAGGGTTTTTCGGGAACACCGGGGAGCTGTTTTTT.